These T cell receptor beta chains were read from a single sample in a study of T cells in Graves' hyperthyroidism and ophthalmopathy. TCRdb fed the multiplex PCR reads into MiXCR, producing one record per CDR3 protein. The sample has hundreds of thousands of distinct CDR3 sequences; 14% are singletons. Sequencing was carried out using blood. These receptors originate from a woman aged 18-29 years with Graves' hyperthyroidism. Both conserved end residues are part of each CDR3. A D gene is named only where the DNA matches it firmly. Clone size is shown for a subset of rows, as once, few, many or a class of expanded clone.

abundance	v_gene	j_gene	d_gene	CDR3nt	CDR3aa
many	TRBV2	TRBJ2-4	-	TGTGCCAGCAGTGATCGGGAAATAGCCAAAAACATTCAGTACTTC	CASSDREIAKNIQYF
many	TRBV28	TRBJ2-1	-	TGTGCCAGCAGTCCACCCCTGCCCTACAATGAGCAGTTCTTC	CASSPPLPYNEQFF
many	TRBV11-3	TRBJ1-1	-	TGTGCCAGCAGCCTTTTCGATTCTGAAGCTTTCTTT	CASSLFDSEAFF
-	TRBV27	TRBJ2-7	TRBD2	TGTGCCAGCAAGAGCGGGAGGTTGTCCTACGAGCAGTACTTC	CASKSGRLSYEQYF
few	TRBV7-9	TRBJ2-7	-	TGTGCCAGCAGCTTACTTAGCGGAATCCTCGGGGAGCAGTACTTC	CASSLLSGILGEQYF
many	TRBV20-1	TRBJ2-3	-	TGCAGTGCTAGAGATAGGCAGGGGAGGACAGATACGCAGTATTTT	CSARDRQGRTDTQYF
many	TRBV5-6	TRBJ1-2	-	TGTGCCAGCAGCTTGGATAGGGCGGGCTATGGCTACACCTTC	CASSLDRAGYGYTF
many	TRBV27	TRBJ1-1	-	TGTGCCAGCAGACTAAAAGTAGGGCCGACGTTTGAAGCTTTCTTT	CASRLKVGPTFEAFF
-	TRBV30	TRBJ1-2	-	TGTGCCTGGAGTAAAGGACAGAGTATCTATGGCTACACCTTC	CAWSKGQSIYGYTF
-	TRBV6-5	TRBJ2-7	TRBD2	TGTGCCGGCAGTTACGGCGGGGGACTCTACGAGCAGTACTTC	CAGSYGGGLYEQYF
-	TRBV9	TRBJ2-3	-	TGTGCCAGCAGCGTAGGGAAAGGGATCGCAGATACGCAGTATTTT	CASSVGKGIADTQYF
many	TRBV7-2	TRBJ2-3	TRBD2	TGTGCCAGCCTCCCGAAGACCGGGGGGGGGACAGATACGCAGTATTTT	CASLPKTGGGTDTQYF
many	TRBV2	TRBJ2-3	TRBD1	TGTGCCAGCAGTAGGGGGCAGAGCACAGATACGCAGTATTTT	CASSRGQSTDTQYF
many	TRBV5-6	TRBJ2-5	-	TGTGCCAGCAGCCCCGGGGCGAGGGGTTGGGCGGAGACCCAGTACTTC	CASSPGARGWAETQYF
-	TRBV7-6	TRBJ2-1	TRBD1	TGTGCCAGCAGCTTATCCGACAGGGCCGATGAGCAGTTCTTC	CASSLSDRADEQFF
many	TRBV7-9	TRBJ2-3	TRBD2	TGTGCCAGCAGCATCGGACTAGCGGTAGCTCTTACAGATACGCAGTATTTT	CASSIGLAVALTDTQYF
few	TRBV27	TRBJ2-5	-	TGTGCCAGCAGCCCTCTGGACTACCAAGAGACCCAGTACTTC	CASSPLDYQETQYF
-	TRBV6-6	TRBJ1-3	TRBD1	TGTGCCAGCAGTTACAGAACAGGGGTCTCTGGAAACACCATATATTTT	CASSYRTGVSGNTIYF
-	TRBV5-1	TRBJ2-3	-	TGCGCCAGCAGCAGCCCACTAAGGGATACGCAGTATTTT	CASSSPLRDTQYF
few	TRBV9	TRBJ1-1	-	TGTGCCAGCAGCGCCCTCATAATGAACACTGAAGCTTTCTTT	CASSALIMNTEAFF
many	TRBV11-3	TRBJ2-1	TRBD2	TGTGCCAGCAGCTACCCGGGACTACCCCGTAATGAGCAGTTCTTC	CASSYPGLPRNEQFF
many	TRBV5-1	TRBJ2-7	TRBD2	TGCGCCAGCAGCGTGTCGGCCGGGACTAGGGTCGAGCAGTACTTC	CASSVSAGTRVEQYF
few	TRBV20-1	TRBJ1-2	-	TGCAGTGCTAGGACGCGGGGGCGCTTCGGCTACACCTTC	CSARTRGRFGYTF
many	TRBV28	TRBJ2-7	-	TGTGCCGCGGCGAGAGGGACCTACGAGCAGTACTTC	CAAARGTYEQYF
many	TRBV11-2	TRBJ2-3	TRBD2	TGTGCCAGCAGCTTATCACGGACTAGCATAGATACGCAGTATTTT	CASSLSRTSIDTQYF
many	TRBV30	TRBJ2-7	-	TGTGCCTGGAGTGTACTAATCTCCTACGAGCAGTACTTC	CAWSVLISYEQYF
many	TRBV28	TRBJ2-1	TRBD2	TGTGCCAGCAGTTTCTTGCGGGAGGGCCGGGTTGCTGAGCAGTTCTTC	CASSFLREGRVAEQFF
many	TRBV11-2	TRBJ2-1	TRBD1	TGTGCCAGCAAAACCTGGCCCGAACAGGGGGTTCAGCGCGGTGAGCAGTTCTTC	CASKTWPEQGVQRGEQFF
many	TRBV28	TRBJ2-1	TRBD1	TGTGCCAGCAGCCCCCATCCGGGACAGGGCAGCGCAACCTACAATGAGCAGTTCTTC	CASSPHPGQGSATYNEQFF
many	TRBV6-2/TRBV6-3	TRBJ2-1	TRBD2	TGTGCCAGCAGTTACTCCCGACTAGCGGGAGTGAGTGAGCAGTTCTTC	CASSYSRLAGVSEQFF
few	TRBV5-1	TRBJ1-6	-	TGCGCCAGCAGCTTGAGGGGGTCTGCCTCATCACCCCTCCACTTT	CASSLRGSASSPLHF
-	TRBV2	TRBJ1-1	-	TGTGCCAGCAGGGACTCTGGGTTCGAAGCTTTCTTT	CASRDSGFEAFF
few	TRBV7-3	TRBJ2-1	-	TGTGCCAGCAGCCCTAAAAATCCGACTAAGCAGGGGCCCCCCAATGAGCAGTTCTTC	CASSPKNPTKQGPPNEQFF
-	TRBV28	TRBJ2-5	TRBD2	TGTGCCAGCAGTTTTTCATGGACTAGCGGGACGGGTTCACAGGAGACCCAGTACTTC	CASSFSWTSGTGSQETQYF
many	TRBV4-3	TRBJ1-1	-	TGCGCCAGCAGCCAAGATCCTTTGATCGAGATGAACACTGAAGCTTTCTTT	CASSQDPLIEMNTEAFF
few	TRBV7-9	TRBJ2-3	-	TGTGCCAGCAGCTTACTTTGGGCAGGTAGCACAGATACGCAGTATTTT	CASSLLWAGSTDTQYF
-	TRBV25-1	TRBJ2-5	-	TGTGCCAGCAGTGGTCACGCGGGCCAAGAGACCCAGTACTTC	CASSGHAGQETQYF
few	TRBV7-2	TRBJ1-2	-	TGTGCCAGCAGCTTCCAGGAGGGACTTCCCGGGGGTTGGGGCTACACCTTC	CASSFQEGLPGGWGYTF
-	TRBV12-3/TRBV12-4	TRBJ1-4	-	TGTGCCAGCAGTCCGACGAGGGACCCTAATGAAAAACTGTTTTTT	CASSPTRDPNEKLFF
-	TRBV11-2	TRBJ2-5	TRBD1	TGTGCCAGCAGCGTCCGGGACAGACAACAAGAGACCCAGTACTTC	CASSVRDRQQETQYF
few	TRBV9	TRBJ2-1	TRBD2	TGTGCCAGCAGCGACTCGGGGGGGAGTGAGCAGTTCTTC	CASSDSGGSEQFF
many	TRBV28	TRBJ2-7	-	TGTGCCAGCAGTTTCTACAAAGGGCTCCACTCCTACGAGCAGTACTTC	CASSFYKGLHSYEQYF
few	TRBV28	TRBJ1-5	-	TGTGCCAGCAGTTTACTTCTACAGCCCCAGCATTTT	CASSLLLQPQHF
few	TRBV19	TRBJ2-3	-	TGTGCCAGTGGATCCGGCCCACAGACTAGCACAGATACGCAGTATTTT	CASGSGPQTSTDTQYF
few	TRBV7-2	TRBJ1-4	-	TGTGCCAGCAGCTCCACCCTACCCCATGAACCCGATCCAACTAATGAAAAACTGTTTTTT	CASSSTLPHEPDPTNEKLFF
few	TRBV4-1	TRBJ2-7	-	TGCGCCAGCAGCCAAGAGCCGTCTAAGGGATCCTCCTACGAGCAGTACTTC	CASSQEPSKGSSYEQYF
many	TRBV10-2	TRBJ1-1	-	TGCGCCAGCAGTGACCCGACAGGTGGGTCCATCAACACTGAAGCTTTCTTT	CASSDPTGGSINTEAFF
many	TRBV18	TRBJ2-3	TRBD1	TGTGCCAGCTCGAGGACAGGGCCAGATACGCAGTATTTT	CASSRTGPDTQYF
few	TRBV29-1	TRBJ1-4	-	TGCAGCTTCCGGGACGGCCCTAATGAAAAACTGTTTTTT	CSFRDGPNEKLFF
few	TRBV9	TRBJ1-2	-	TGTGCCAGCAGCGTATTGGGCAGAAATTATGGCTACACCTTC	CASSVLGRNYGYTF
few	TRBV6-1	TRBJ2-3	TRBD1	TGTGCCAGCAGTCACCCCAGGACAGGGCGGGCAGATACGCAGTATTTT	CASSHPRTGRADTQYF
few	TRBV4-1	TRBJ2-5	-	TGCGCCAGCAGCCAAGATTGGGCAGAGACCCAGTACTTC	CASSQDWAETQYF
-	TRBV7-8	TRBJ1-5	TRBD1	TGTGCCAGCAGCCCTCAGGGGGCTCAGCCCCAGCATTTT	CASSPQGAQPQHF
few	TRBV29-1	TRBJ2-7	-	TGCAGCGTCCGATCGGGACTCCACTACGAGCAGTACTTC	CSVRSGLHYEQYF
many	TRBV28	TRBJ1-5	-	TGTGCCAGCACTTCGGCGTCCCTCAATAATCAGCCCCAGCATTTT	CASTSASLNNQPQHF
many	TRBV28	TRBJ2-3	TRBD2	TGTGCCAGCAGTAGTTTGGGGGGAGGGGCAGATACGCAGTATTTT	CASSSLGGGADTQYF